The entry below describes one T cell receptor beta chain. The antigen is unknown. TCRdb keeps only in-frame clones here, not all; method: immunoSEQ multiplex PCR. The data contain approximately 50,000 clones, roughly 87% of them singletons. Sample time point: week 47, end of study. It was 300 ug of mutant IDH1 20-mer peptide that made up each vaccine dose, given with topical imiquimod. All eight of the vaccinations patients received fell in weeks 1, 3, 5, 7, 11, 15, 19 and 23. These data are taken from a study of a mutant IDH1 vaccine in newly diagnosed glioma. Study-wide results and caveats: Of all patients, 93.3% showed vaccine-induced immune responses.

CDR3 length equals 15 residues. Unmatched junction bases numbered 5, after V lost 0 bases and J lost 9 bases. Per the germline V gene, CDR1 is MNHEY and CDR2 is SVGAGI. The chain carries TRBV6-5 and TRBJ1-1; 12 bases map to TRBD1. This sequence was found in a woman aged 50 to 60 with glioma. The sample consisted of PBMCs, taken from a glioma patient whose treatment included an IDH1 peptide vaccine. As DNA, the CDR3 is TGTGCCAGCAGTTACTCTGTTCGGGACAGGGGGCAAGCTTTCTTT. This sequence encodes CASSYSVRDRGQAFF.